This T cell receptor (beta chain) derives from a study of vaccination and CD4 T cells after COVID-19. Per the germline V gene, CDR1 is DFQATT and CDR2 is SNEGSKA (reference sequence). This CDR3 contains 15 residues. Between the trimmed V and J ends, which lost 3 bases and 0 bases, there was a span of 12 bases. Sequencing of the DNA from cultured CD4+ T cells was carried out with the Oncomine TCR Beta short-read assay. TCRdb passed the PCR reads through MiXCR, listing each CDR3 protein once. This sample has 13,000 or so distinct CDR3 sequences, with roughly 30% found just once. The treatment is: approximately nine-day PBMC culture with coronavirus spike peptide pools or control peptides (ViraFEST assay). On this clonotype: Its target is not known.

The specimen sequenced was CD4+ T cells from blood, cultured in vitro. The chain is built from TRBV20-1 and TRBJ1-5; maybe TRBD1 (6 bases). This sequence was found in a human donor who had recovered from COVID-19. The CDR3: CSASLTGYSNQPQHF. As DNA, the CDR3 is TGCAGTGCTAGTTTGACAGGCTATAGCAATCAGCCCCAGCATTTT.